Reported below is one TCR beta chain. Its antigen is currently unknown. The PCR employed 60 Vbeta primers together with 13 Jbeta primers. Clones were sequenced by immunoSEQ multiplex PCR, and TCRdb holds only the in-frame ones, with some missing. The data show some 150,000 clones, with 75% to 80% seen just once and 0.66% held by the top ten. The germline V gene has CDR1 LNHNV and CDR2 YYDKDF (reference sequence). V was trimmed by 3 bases and J by 4 bases, leaving 15 bases between them. CDR3 size: 15 residues. These data are taken from a study of cytomegalovirus exposure and HLA in healthy donors. Notes on the study in general: Data from an earlier analysis indicated that most TCR beta V segments were productive either about 87% or about 30% of the time. There were reportedly fewer N-insertions in an Asian-associated ancestry cluster than the roughly 670-donor mean, in a later analysis.

V is TRBV15 and J is TRBJ1-2; weak D call: TRBD1 (5 bases). The specimen was PBMCs. This receptor was identified in a male donor in good health and CMV-seronegative. The CDR3 DNA sequence: TGTGCCACCAGCAGGGAGGACGGGGGTAGCTATGGCTACACCTTC. This codes for CATSREDGGSYGYTF.